This is a list of T cell receptor beta chains from one sample in a study of blood T cell repertoires in COVID-19. The repertoire was sequenced with immunoSEQ multiplex PCR; TCRdb's copy has only in-frame clones and lacks some. The sample consists of 70,000 to 90,000 clones, approximately 91% of them appearing once. The specimen was peripheral blood. These TCRs come from a man in his fifties with acute or convalescent COVID-19. The CDR3 runs from the conserved cysteine through the conserved F or W.

TRBJ1-6 TRBV3-1/TRBV3-2 CASSQNRGSPLHF
TRBJ1-4 TRBV13 CASSLGSRGMFF
TRBJ1-1 TRBV5-1 CASSLQGNTEAFF
TRBJ2-2 TRBV10-1 CASSEPGQGNTGELFF
TRBJ1-1 TRBV18 CASSLLDSGTEAFF
TRBJ2-5 TRBV28 CASSLSLNRPLETQYF
TRBJ2-1 TRBV7-3 CASRGQNPPEQFF
TRBJ2-3 TRBV7-9 CASSKTGTAGDTQYF
TRBJ1-2 TRBV3-1/TRBV3-2 CASSQEVGTNYGYTF
TRBJ2-7 TRBV9 CASSETGQDEQYF
TRBJ2-7 TRBV14 CASSPWTSRYEQYF
TRBJ1-2 TRBV4-1 CASSQGQGASGYTF
TRBJ2-1 TRBV18 CASSPPLADEQFF
TRBJ1-1 TRBV6-6 CASSYSAGGMDTEAFF
TRBJ1-4 TRBV2 CASETDPNEKLFF
TRBJ2-1 TRBV6-5 CASSYSIAGGHNEQFF
TRBJ1-5 TRBV19 CASRRLHDREDQPQHF
TRBJ1-2 TRBV6-1 CASSDRDRGPYGYTF
TRBJ2-7 TRBV3-1/TRBV3-2 CASSQGSTEQYF
TRBJ2-7 TRBV29-1 CSVETGVGYEQYF
TRBJ1-1 TRBV6-5 CASSPTGTEAFF
TRBJ1-3 TRBV24-1 CATSDSTGTGNTIYF
TRBJ2-7 TRBV6-5 CASSYSSHYEQYF
TRBJ2-1 TRBV7-9 CASSLPSGTGLDEQFF
TRBJ1-2 TRBV11-2 CASSLDSAGSYGYTF
TRBJ1-6 TRBV20-1 CSASSVTGRNSPLHF
TRBJ2-7 TRBV9 CASSVVDSSYEQYF
TRBJ1-5 TRBV6-6 CASITGLNQPQHF
TRBJ2-3 TRBV7-9 CAGAAKRGSTDTQYF
TRBJ2-3 TRBV7-8 CASSRAWGPGTDTQYF
TRBJ2-3 TRBV12-5 CASGFPPGTGQTDTQYF
TRBJ2-5 TRBV5-6 CASSSQNQETQYF
TRBJ2-7 TRBV3-1/TRBV3-2 CASGLAGGRSYEQYF
TRBJ2-5 TRBV2 CASSEGVVKETQYF
TRBJ1-1 TRBV29-1 CSVTLATDTEAFF
TRBJ1-2 TRBV15 CATSSRLQGNGGYTF
TRBJ2-5 TRBV24-1 CATSEPGQGFGETQYF
TRBJ1-1 TRBV9 CASSITSNTEAFF
TRBJ2-5 TRBV3-1/TRBV3-2 CASSQVAETQYF
TRBJ2-5 TRBV7-9 CASSLREETQYF
TRBJ2-3 TRBV6-5 CASSYGTVWTDTQYF
TRBJ2-3 TRBV10-3 CAIRTGGGADTQYF
TRBJ1-5 TRBV19 CASSRGGVQPQHF
TRBJ1-4 TRBV30 CAWSKPGGTNEKLFF
TRBJ1-6 TRBV27 CASSRQGQMYNSPLHF
TRBJ1-1 TRBV27 CASSFGQGQVAFF
TRBJ1-1 TRBV6-5 CASSGQGLEAFF
TRBJ1-3 TRBV19 CASSIAGSGNTIYF
TRBJ1-1 TRBV30 CAWSPWGGNTEAFF
TRBJ2-2 TRBV9 CASSTPGTDFNTGELFF
TRBJ1-1 TRBV12-3/TRBV12-4 CASSLLQGTEAFF
TRBJ2-1 TRBV6-5 CASNRDDEQFF
TRBJ2-1 TRBV5-5 CASSLDWALDEQFF
TRBJ1-2 TRBV5-1 CASRSGTEINYGYTF
TRBJ2-7 TRBV10-2 CASRGGQGAYEQYF
TRBJ2-1 TRBV7-3 CASSLKLGTGFHNEQFF
TRBJ2-1 TRBV7-6 CASSRSGDSYNEQFF
TRBJ1-3 TRBV5-4 CASSFSSDRDDF